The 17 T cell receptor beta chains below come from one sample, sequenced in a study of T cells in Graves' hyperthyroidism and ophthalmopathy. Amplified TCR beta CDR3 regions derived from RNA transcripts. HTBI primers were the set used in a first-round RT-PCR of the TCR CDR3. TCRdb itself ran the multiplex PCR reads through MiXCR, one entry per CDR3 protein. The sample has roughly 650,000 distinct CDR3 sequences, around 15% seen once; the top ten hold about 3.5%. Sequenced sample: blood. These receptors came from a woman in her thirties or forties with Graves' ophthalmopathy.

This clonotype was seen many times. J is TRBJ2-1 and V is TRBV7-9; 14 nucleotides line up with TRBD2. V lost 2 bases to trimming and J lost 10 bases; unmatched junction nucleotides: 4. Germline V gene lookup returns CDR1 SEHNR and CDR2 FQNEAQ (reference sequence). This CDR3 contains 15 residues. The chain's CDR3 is CASSLTGLAGEEQFF. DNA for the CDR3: TGTGCCAGCAGCTTAACGGGACTAGCGGGAGAGGAGCAGTTCTTC.

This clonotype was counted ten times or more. The CDR3 DNA reads as TGCAGTGCTATGGGAATCGGGCACTCCTACAATGAGCAGTTCTTC. This gives the protein CSAMGIGHSYNEQFF. The V and J genes are TRBV20-1 and TRBJ2-1; unclear D gene. The CDR3 sequence is 15 residues long. The V end was cut by 4 bases, the J end by 0 bases, with 13 bases between. Germline V gene lookup returns CDR1 DFQATT and CDR2 SNEGSKA (reference sequence).

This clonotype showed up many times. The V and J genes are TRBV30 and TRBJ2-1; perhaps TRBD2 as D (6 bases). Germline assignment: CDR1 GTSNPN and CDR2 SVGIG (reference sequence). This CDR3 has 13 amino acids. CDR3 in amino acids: CARRVMGHNEQFF. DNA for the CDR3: TGTGCTCGGAGGGTGATGGGTCACAATGAGCAGTTCTTC.

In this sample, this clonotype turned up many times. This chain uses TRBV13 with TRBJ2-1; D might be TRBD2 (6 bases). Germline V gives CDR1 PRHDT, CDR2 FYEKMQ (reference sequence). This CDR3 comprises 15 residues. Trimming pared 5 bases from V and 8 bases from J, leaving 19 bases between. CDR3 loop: CASSDRDLGEYEQFF. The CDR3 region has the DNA TGTGCCAGCAGCGACCGGGACTTAGGGGAATATGAGCAGTTCTTC.

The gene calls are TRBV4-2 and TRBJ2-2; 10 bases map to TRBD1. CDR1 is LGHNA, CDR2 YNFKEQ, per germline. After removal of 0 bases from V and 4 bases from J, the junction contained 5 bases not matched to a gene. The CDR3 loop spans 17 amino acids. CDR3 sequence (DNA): TGTGCCAGCAGCCAAGAGGTGGGGACAGGGGTCACCGGGGAGCTGTTTTTT. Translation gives CASSQEVGTGVTGELFF.

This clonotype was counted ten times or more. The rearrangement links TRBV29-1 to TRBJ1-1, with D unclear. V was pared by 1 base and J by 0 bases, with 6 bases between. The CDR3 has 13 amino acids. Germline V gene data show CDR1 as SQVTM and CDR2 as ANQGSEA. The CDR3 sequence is CSVEGNVNTEAFF. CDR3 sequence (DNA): TGCAGCGTTGAAGGGAACGTGAACACTGAAGCTTTCTTT.

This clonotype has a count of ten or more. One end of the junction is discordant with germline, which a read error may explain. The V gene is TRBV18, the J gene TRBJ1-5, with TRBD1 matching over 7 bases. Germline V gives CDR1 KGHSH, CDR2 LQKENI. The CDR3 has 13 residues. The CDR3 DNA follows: TGTGCCAGCTCACCGGGACAGAATCATCCCCAGCATTTT. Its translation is CASSPGQNHPQHF. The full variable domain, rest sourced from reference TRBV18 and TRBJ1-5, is NAGVMQNPRHLVRRRGQEARLRCSPMKGHSHVYWYRQLPEEGLKFMVYLQKENIIDESGMPKERFSAEFPKEGPSILRIQQVVRGDSAAYFCASSPGQNHPQHFGDGTRLSIL.

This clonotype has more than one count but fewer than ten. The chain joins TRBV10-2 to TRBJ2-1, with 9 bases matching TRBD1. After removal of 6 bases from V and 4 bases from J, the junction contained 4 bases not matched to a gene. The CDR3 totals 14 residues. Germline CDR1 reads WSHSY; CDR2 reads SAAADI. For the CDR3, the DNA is TGCGCCAGCAGGTCGGGACAGGGTTACAATGAGCAGTTCTTC. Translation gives CASRSGQGYNEQFF.

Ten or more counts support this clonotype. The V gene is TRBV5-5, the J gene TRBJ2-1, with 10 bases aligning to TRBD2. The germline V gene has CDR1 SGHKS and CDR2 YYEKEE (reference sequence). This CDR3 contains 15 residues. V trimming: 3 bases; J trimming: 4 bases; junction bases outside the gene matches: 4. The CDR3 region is CASSSAGGPYNEQFF. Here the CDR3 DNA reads TGTGCCAGCAGCTCAGCGGGAGGGCCTTACAATGAGCAGTTCTTC.

CDR3 loop: CASARQGATDTQHF. The CDR3 nucleotides read TGTGCCAGTGCACGACAGGGGGCAACAGATACGCAGCATTTT. The chain recombines TRBV19 with TRBJ2-3; 10 bases are a match to TRBD1. The end of the DNA fits TRBJ1-5 better, so the J call may be wrong. This CDR3 contains 14 residues. Germline CDR1 is LNHDA and CDR2 is SQIVND (reference sequence).

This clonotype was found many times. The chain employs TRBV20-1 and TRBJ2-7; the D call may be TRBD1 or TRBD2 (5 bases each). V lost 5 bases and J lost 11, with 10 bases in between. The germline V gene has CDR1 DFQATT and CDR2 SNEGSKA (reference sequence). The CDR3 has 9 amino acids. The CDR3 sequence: CSAGDVEYF. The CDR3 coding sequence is TGCAGTGCTGGGGACGTGGAGTACTTC.

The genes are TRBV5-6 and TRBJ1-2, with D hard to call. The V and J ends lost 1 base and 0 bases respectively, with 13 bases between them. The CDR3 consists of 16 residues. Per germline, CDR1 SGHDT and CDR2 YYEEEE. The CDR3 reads CASSLWQTSTNYGYTF. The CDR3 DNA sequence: TGTGCCAGCAGCTTGTGGCAGACCAGTACTAACTATGGCTACACCTTC.

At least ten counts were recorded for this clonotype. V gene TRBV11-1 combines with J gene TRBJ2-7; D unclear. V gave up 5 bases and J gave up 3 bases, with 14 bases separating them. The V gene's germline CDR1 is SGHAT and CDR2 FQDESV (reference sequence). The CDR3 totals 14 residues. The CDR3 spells CASSVTTWDYEQYF. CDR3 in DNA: TGTGCCAGCAGCGTCACGACATGGGACTACGAGCAGTACTTC.

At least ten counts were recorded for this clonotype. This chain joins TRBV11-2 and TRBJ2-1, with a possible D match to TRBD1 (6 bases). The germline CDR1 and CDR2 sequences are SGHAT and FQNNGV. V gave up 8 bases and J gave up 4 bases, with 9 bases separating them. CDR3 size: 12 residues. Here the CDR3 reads CASSGAYNEQFF. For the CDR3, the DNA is TGTGCCAGCTCAGGGGCATACAATGAGCAGTTCTTC.

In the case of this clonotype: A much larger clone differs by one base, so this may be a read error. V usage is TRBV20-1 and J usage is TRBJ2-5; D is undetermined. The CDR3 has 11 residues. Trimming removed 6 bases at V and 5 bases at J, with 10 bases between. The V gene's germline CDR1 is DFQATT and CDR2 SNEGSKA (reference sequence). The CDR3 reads CSARERETQYF. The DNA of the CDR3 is TGCAGTGCCCGCGAGAGGGAGACCCAGTACTTC.

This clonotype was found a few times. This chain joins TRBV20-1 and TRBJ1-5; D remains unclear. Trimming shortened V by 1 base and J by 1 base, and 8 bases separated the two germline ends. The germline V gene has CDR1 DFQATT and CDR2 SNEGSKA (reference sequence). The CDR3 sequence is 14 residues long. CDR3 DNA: TGCAGTGCTAGAGGGCGGACCAGCAATCAGCCCCAGCATTTT. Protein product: CSARGRTSNQPQHF.

CDR3 loop: CASSWLAGGPNEQYF. DNA for the CDR3: TGTGCCAGTAGTTGGCTAGCGGGAGGCCCCAACGAGCAGTACTTC. J is TRBJ2-7 and V is TRBV19; 11 bases agree with TRBD2. From germline, CDR1 is LNHDA and CDR2 SQIVND (reference sequence). Germline trimming cut 5 bases from V and 5 bases from J; bases unmatched to any gene: 8. This CDR3 has 15 residues.